Given below is one T cell receptor (beta chain) in context. What it binds is not known. This CDR3 comprises 13 residues. Germline V gene data show CDR1 as SEHNR and CDR2 as FQNEAQ (reference sequence). V was pared by 1 base and J by 13 bases, with 16 bases between. For each subset, genomic DNA was distributed in equal portions over several immunoSEQ plates. Sequencing used immunoSEQ multiplex PCR; TCRdb keeps in-frame clones, though not all of them. Among 850,000 to 1,200,000 clones listed, approximately 70% were seen once. This sample stems from a study of shared clonotypes between healthy human individuals. At the level of the study: Used for every donor were three CD4 naive, three CD4 memory, two CD8 naive and one CD8 memory plate. Study results and caveats: Owing to a small donor count, the genetic and exposure-history diversity represented was limited.

The TCR comes from a man between 18 and 35 years old in good health. The rearrangement uses TRBV7-9 and TRBJ1-2; unclear D gene. Specimen: memory CD4+ T cells sorted from blood. The subset: CD45RA-negative fraction. CDR3: CASSLVSGSILTF. The CDR3 region has the DNA TGTGCCAGCAGCTTAGTTTCCGGGTCAATCCTCACCTTC.